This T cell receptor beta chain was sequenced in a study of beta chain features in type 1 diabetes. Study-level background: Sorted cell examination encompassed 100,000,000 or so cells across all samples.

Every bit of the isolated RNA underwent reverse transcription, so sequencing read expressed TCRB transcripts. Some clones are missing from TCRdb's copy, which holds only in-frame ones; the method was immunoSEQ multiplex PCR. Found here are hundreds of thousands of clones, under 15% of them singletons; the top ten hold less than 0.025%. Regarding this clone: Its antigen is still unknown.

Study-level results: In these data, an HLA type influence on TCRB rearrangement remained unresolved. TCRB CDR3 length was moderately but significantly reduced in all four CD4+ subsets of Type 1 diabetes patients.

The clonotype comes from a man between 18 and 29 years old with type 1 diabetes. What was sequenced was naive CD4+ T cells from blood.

CDR3 protein: CASTYHGSSQTAFF. In nucleotides, the CDR3 is TGTGCCAGCACCTACCATGGGAGCAGCCAAACGGCTTTCTTT. The V and J genes are TRBV6-5 and TRBJ1-1; D not resolved. This CDR3 has 14 residues. Trimming took off 7 bases at V and 11 bases at J, with 23 bases between the two ends. From germline, CDR1 is MNHEY and CDR2 SVGAGI.